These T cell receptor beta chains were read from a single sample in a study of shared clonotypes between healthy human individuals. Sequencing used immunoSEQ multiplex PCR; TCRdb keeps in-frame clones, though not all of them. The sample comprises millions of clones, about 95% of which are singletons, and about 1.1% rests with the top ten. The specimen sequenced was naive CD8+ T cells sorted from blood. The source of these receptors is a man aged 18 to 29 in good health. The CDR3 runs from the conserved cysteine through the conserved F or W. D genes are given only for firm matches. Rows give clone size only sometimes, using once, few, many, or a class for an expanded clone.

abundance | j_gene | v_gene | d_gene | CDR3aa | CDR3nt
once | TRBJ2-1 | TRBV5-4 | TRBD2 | CASSGTSGGPVDEQFF | TGTGCCAGCAGTGGGACTAGCGGGGGCCCGGTGGATGAGCAGTTCTTC
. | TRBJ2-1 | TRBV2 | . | CASRTGNEQFF | TGTGCCAGCAGAACAGGTAATGAGCAGTTCTTC
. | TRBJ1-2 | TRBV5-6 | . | CASSSIYLNYGYTF | TGTGCCAGCAGCTCTATATACCTCAACTATGGCTACACCTTC
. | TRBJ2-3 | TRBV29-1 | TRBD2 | CSVDERERTDTQYF | TGCAGCGTTGACGAGCGGGAGCGTACAGATACGCAGTATTTT
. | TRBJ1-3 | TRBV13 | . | CASSQTGGSSRNTIYF | TGTGCCAGCAGCCAAACCGGAGGGAGTTCTCGAAACACCATATATTTT
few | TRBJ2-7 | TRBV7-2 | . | CASSTNYEQYF | TGTGCCAGTAGCACCAACTACGAGCAGTACTTC
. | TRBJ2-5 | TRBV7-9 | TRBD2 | CASSLAIAGGETQYF | TGTGCCAGCAGCTTAGCCATAGCGGGAGGGGAGACCCAGTACTTC
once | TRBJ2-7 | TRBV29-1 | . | CSVGGKTGAYEQYF | TGCAGCGTTGGGGGAAAGACAGGAGCCTACGAGCAGTACTTC
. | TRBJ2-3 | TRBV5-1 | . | CASSFSLGFTDTQYF | TGCGCCAGCAGCTTCAGCCTGGGTTTCACAGATACGCAGTATTTT
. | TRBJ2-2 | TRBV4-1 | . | CASSHPLTATGELFF | TGCGCCAGCAGCCACCCGCTGACAGCCACCGGGGAGCTGTTTTTT
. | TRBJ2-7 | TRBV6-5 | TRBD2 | CASSQWGGYEQYF | TGTGCCAGCAGCCAATGGGGGGGCTACGAGCAGTACTTC
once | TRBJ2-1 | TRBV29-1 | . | CSVGSTEQFF | TGCAGCGTTGGGTCCACTGAGCAGTTCTTC
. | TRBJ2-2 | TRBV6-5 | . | CASTAGAGELFF | TGTGCCAGCACCGCAGGCGCCGGGGAGCTGTTTTTT
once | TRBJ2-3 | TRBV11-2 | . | CASSPRPTSTDTQYF | TGTGCCAGCAGCCCACGTCCCACGTCCACAGATACGCAGTATTTT
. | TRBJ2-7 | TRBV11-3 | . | CARLGEQYF | TGTGCCAGATTGGGAGAGCAGTACTTC
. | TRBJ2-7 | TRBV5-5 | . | CASSLDAGSYEQYF | TGTGCCAGCAGCTTGGATGCAGGGTCCTACGAGCAGTACTTC
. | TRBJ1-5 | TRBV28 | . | CASSLSSNQPQHF | TGTGCCAGCAGTTTATCTAGCAATCAGCCCCAGCATTTT
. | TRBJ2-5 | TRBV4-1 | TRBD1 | CASSLVSGGQETQYF | TGCGCCAGCAGCCTGGTCTCAGGGGGCCAAGAGACCCAGTACTTC
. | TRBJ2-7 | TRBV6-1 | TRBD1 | CASSGRQGAGYEQYF | TGTGCCAGCAGCGGTCGACAGGGGGCCGGCTACGAGCAGTACTTC
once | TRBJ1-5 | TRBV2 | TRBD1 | CASRNDRGYSNQPQHF | TGTGCCAGCAGGAACGACAGGGGTTATAGCAATCAGCCCCAGCATTTT
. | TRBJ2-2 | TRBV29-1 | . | CSVAPGPTNTGELFF | TGCAGCGTTGCCCCCGGGCCCACGAACACCGGGGAGCTGTTTTTT
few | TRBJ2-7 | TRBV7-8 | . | CASSFLRYSPYEQYF | TGTGCCAGCAGTTTCCTCCGCTACTCACCCTACGAGCAGTACTTC
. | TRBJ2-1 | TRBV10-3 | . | CAISEEEARINEQFF | TGTGCCATCAGTGAAGAAGAAGCTAGGATCAATGAGCAGTTCTTC
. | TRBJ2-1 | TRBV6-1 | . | CASSDTDGRLVINEQFF | TGTGCCAGCAGTGACACCGACGGGCGCCTAGTCATCAATGAGCAGTTCTTC
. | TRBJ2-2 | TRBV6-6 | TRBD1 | CASSYVQGAGGELFF | TGTGCCAGCAGTTACGTACAGGGGGCGGGCGGGGAGCTGTTTTTT
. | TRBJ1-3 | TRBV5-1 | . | CASSPLTANSGNTIYF | TGCGCCAGCAGCCCGTTGACAGCGAACTCTGGAAACACCATATATTTT
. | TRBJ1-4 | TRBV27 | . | CASYDLQEEKLFF | TGTGCCAGCTATGATTTGCAGGAGGAAAAACTGTTTTTT
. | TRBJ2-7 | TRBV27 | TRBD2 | CASSWGLAGVVPYEQYF | TGTGCCAGCAGCTGGGGACTAGCGGGAGTAGTTCCCTACGAGCAGTACTTC
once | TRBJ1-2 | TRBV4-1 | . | CASSQDGQNYGYTF | TGCGCCAGCAGCCAAGACGGGCAAAACTATGGCTACACCTTC
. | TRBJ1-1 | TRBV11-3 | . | CASSLEWDLNTEAFF | TGTGCCAGCAGCTTAGAATGGGATCTGAACACTGAAGCTTTCTTT
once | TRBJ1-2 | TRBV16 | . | CASSDDAGPANYGYTF | TGTGCCAGCAGCGACGATGCGGGGCCCGCTAACTATGGCTACACCTTC
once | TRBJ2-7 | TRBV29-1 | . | CSRQRVSYEQYF | TGCAGCCGACAGCGAGTCTCCTACGAGCAGTACTTC
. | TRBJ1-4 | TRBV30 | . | CAWGDGVPATNEKLFF | TGTGCCTGGGGTGACGGGGTCCCTGCAACTAATGAAAAACTGTTTTTT
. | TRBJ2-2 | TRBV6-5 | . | CASSSQGTGELFF | TGTGCCAGCAGTTCACAGGGCACCGGGGAGCTGTTTTTT
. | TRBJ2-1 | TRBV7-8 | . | CASSLSGSYNEQFF | TGTGCCAGCAGCTTATCTGGCTCCTACAATGAGCAGTTCTTC
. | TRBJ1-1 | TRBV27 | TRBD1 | CASSLAGGFPTEAFF | TGTGCCAGCAGTTTGGCAGGGGGCTTTCCCACTGAAGCTTTCTTT
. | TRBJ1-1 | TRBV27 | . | CASSVGGAIPEAFF | TGTGCCAGCAGTGTGGGGGGCGCCATTCCTGAAGCTTTCTTT
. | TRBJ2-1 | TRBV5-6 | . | CASSLLGTEQFF | TGTGCCAGCAGCTTGTTGGGTACTGAGCAGTTCTTC
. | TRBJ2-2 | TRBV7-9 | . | CASSLILQGRTGELFF | TGTGCCAGCAGCTTAATACTCCAGGGGCGAACCGGGGAGCTGTTTTTT
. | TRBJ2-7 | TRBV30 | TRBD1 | CAWSMTGEHEQYF | TGTGCCTGGAGTATGACAGGGGAGCACGAGCAGTACTTC
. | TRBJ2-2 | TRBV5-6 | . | CASSLWTGELFF | TGTGCCAGCAGCTTGTGGACCGGGGAGCTGTTTTTT
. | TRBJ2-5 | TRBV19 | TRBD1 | CASSPPGTGGETQYF | TGTGCCAGTAGTCCCCCCGGGACAGGGGGGGAGACCCAGTACTTC
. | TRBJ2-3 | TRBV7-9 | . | CASSLGYGDQYTDTQYF | TGTGCCAGCAGCTTAGGTTACGGGGACCAGTACACAGATACGCAGTATTTT
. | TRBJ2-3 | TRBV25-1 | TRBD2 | CASSDGLEGDTQYF | TGTGCCAGCAGTGACGGACTAGAGGGCGATACGCAGTATTTT
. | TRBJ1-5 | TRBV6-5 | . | CASSYSIKPQHF | TGTGCCAGCAGTTACTCGATCAAGCCCCAGCATTTT
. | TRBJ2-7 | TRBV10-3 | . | CAISSTDGSYEQYF | TGTGCCATCAGTTCGACAGACGGATCGTACGAGCAGTACTTC
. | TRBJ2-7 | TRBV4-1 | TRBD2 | CASSHPGLAGSYEQYF | TGCGCCAGCAGCCACCCGGGACTAGCGGGGTCCTACGAGCAGTACTTC
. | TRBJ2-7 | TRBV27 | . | CASSPGRSYEQYF | TGTGCCAGCAGTCCCGGAAGAAGCTACGAGCAGTACTTC
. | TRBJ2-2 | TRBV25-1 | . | CASLGPIGELFF | TGTGCCAGCCTCGGGCCCATCGGGGAGCTGTTTTTT
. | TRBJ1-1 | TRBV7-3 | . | CASSFSGTPFEAFF | TGTGCCAGCAGCTTCTCCGGGACTCCGTTTGAAGCTTTCTTT
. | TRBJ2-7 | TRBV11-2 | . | CASRKGTGLYEQYF | TGTGCCAGCAGAAAAGGGACGGGGCTTTACGAGCAGTACTTC